The clone carrying this TCR beta chain was found many times. The making of cDNA relied on 5'RACE with 10-nucleotide random UMIs. Each CDR3 protein gets one entry after TCRdb re-called the 5' RACE reads with MiXCR. The sample holds approximately 53,000 distinct CDR3 sequences; 10% are singletons and the top ten take about 1.6%. The sample belongs to a study of neurological immune-mediated disorders. Time point described: longitudinal time-point 1 (baseline). The germline gives CDR1 SGHAT, CDR2 FQDESV (reference sequence). The CDR3 totals 15 residues. V gave up 2 bases and J gave up 7 bases, with 17 bases separating them.

The sequenced sample consisted of PBMCs. The chain has TRBV11-1 and TRBJ1-1; a weak D match, TRBD1 (6 bases). The sequence was obtained from a woman between 40 and 55 years old in good health. CDR3 coding DNA: TGTGCCAGCAGCTTAACACCCGGGACACTAAATGAAGCTTTCTTT. As protein: CASSLTPGTLNEAFF.